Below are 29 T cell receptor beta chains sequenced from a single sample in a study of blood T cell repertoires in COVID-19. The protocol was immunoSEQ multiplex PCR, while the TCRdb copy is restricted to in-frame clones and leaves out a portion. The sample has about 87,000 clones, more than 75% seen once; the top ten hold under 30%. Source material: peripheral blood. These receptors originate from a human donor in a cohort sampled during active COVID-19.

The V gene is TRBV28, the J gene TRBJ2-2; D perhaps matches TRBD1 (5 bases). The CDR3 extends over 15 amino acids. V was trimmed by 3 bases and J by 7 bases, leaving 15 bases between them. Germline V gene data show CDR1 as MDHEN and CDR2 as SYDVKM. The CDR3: CASSFRRVGIGELFF. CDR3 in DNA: TGTGCCAGCAGTTTCCGCAGGGTAGGGATCGGGGAGCTGTTTTTT.

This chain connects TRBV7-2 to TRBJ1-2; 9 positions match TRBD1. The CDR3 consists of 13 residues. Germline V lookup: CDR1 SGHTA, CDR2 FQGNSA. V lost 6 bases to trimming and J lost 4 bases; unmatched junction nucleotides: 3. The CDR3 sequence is CASSRGQGYGYTF. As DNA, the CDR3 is TGTGCCAGCAGTAGGGGACAGGGCTATGGCTACACCTTC.

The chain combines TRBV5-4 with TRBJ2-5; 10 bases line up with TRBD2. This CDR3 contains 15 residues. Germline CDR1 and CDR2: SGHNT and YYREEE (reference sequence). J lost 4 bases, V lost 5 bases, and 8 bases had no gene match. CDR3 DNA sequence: TGTGCCAGCAGTCGGCTAGCGGGGGAATTAGAGACCCAGTACTTC. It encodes CASSRLAGELETQYF.

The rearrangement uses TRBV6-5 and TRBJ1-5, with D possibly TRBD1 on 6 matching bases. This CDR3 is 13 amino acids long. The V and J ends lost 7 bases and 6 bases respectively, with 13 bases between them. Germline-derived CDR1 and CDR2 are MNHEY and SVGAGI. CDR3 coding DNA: TGTGCCAGCATAGAGGGGGGGGGTCAGCCCCAGCATTTT. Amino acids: CASIEGGGQPQHF.

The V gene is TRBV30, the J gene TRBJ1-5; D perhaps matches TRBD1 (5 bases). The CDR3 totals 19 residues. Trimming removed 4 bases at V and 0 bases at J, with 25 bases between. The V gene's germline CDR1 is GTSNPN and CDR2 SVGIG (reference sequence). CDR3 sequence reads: CAWTLRGHEDLYSNQPQHF. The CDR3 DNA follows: TGTGCCTGGACCCTACGAGGACATGAGGACCTCTATAGCAATCAGCCCCAGCATTTT.

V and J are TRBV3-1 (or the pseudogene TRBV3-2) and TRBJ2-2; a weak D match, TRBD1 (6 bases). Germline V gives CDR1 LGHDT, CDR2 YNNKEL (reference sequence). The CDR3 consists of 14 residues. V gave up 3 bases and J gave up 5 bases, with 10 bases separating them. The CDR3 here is CASSQGAGTGELFF. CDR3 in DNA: TGTGCCAGCAGCCAGGGGGCTGGAACCGGGGAGCTGTTTTTT.

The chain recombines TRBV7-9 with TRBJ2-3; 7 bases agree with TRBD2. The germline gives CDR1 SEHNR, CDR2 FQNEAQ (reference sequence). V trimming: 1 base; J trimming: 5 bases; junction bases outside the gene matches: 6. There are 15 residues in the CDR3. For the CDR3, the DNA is TGTGCCAGCAGCTTAGGGGCGCGGGAGTTAGATACGCAGTATTTT. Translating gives CASSLGARELDTQYF.

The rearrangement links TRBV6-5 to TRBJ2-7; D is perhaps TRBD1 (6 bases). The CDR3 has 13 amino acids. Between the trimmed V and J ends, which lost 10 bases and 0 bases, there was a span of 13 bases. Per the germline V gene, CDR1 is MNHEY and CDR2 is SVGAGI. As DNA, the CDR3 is TGTGCCATTCCACAGGGTTCCTCCTACGAGCAGTACTTC. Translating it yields CAIPQGSSYEQYF.

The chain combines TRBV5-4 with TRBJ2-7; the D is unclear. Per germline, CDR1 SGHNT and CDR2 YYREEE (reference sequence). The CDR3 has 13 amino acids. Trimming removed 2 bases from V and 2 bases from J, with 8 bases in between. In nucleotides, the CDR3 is TGTGCCAGCAGCTTTGGAGCCACCTACGAGCAGTACTTC. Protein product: CASSFGATYEQYF.

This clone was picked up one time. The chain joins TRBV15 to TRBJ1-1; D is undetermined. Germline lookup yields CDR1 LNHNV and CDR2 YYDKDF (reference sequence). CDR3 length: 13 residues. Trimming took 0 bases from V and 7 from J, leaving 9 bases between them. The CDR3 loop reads CATSRDRGGEAFF. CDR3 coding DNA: TGTGCCACCAGCAGAGACAGAGGAGGTGAAGCTTTCTTT.

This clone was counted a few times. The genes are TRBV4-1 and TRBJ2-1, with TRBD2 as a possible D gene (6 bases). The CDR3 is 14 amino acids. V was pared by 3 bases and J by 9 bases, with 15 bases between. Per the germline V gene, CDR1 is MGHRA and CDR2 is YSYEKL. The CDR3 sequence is CASSQGGGEPEQFF. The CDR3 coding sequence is TGCGCCAGCAGCCAGGGGGGTGGGGAACCTGAGCAGTTCTTC.

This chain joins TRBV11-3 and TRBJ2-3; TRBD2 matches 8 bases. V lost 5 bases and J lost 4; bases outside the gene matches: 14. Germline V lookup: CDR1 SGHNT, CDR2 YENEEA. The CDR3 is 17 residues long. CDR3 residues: CASSHPGGAGWADTQYF. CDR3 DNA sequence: TGTGCCAGCAGCCACCCGGGAGGGGCCGGGTGGGCAGATACGCAGTATTTT.

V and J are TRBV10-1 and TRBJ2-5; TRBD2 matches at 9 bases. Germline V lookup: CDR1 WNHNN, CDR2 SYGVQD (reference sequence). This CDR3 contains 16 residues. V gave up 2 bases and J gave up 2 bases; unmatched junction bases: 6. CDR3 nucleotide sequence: TGCGCCAGCAGTGAGGTCGCTAGCGGGGATCAAGAGACCCAGTACTTC. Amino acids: CASSEVASGDQETQYF.

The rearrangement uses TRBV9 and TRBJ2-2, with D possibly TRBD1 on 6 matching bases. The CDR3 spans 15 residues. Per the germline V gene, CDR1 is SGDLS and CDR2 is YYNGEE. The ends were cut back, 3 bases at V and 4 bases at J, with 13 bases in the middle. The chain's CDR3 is CASSDTGLTTGELFF. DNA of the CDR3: TGTGCCAGCAGCGACACAGGGTTGACCACCGGGGAGCTGTTTTTT.

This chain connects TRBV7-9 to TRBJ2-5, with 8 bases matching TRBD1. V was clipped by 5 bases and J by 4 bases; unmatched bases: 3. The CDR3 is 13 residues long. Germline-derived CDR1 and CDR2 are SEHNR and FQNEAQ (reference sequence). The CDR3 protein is CASSSGQGETQYF. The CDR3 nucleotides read TGTGCCAGCAGCAGCGGACAGGGAGAGACCCAGTACTTC.

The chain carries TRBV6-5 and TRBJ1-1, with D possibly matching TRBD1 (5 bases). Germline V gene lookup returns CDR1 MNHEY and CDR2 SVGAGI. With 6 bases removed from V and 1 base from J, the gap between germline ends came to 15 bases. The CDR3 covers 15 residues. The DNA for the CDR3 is TGTGCCAGCAGCCCCATGGGACTCCCGAACACTGAAGCTTTCTTT. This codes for CASSPMGLPNTEAFF.

CDR3 sequence reads: CASSPHEGGRKTQYF. The CDR3 bases are TGTGCCAGTAGTCCTCATGAGGGGGGGAGGAAGACCCAGTACTTC. The chain carries TRBV19 and TRBJ2-5; tentatively, D is TRBD2 (7 bases). Germline lookup yields CDR1 LNHDA and CDR2 SQIVND (reference sequence). This CDR3 spans 15 amino acids. The V and J ends lost 5 bases and 6 bases respectively, with 19 bases between them.

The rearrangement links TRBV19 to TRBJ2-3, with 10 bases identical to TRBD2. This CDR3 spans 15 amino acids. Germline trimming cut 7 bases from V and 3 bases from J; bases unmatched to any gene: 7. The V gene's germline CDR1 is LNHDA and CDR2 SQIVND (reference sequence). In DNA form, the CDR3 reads TGTGCCAGTAAGACGGCTAGCGGGAGAACAGATACGCAGTATTTT. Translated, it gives CASKTASGRTDTQYF. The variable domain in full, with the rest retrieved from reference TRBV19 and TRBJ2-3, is DGGITQSPKYLFRKEGQNVTLSCEQNLNHDAMYWYRQDPGQGLRLIYYSQIVNDFQKGDIAEGYSVSREKKESFPLTVTSAQKNPTAFYLCASKTASGRTDTQYFGPGTRLTVL.

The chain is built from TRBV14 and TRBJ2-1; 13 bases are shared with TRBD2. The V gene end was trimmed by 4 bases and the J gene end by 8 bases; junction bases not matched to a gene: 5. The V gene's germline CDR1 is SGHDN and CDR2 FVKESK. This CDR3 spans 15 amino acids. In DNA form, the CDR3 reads TGTGCCAGCAGCCCTACTAGCGGGAGGGCCTATGAGCAGTTCTTC. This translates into CASSPTSGRAYEQFF.

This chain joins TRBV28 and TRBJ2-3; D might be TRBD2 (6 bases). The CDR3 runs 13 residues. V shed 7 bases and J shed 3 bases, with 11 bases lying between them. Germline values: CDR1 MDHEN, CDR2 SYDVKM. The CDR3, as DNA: TGTGCCAGCATTCGGGGGAGTACAGATACGCAGTATTTT. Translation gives CASIRGSTDTQYF.

Here the CDR3 DNA reads TGCGCCAGCAGCTTGGCTTTAACTACCTACGAGCAGTACTTC. As protein: CASSLALTTYEQYF. The rearrangement links TRBV5-1 to TRBJ2-7; D is uncertain. From germline, CDR1 is SGHRS and CDR2 YFSETQ. With 0 bases removed from V and 2 bases from J, the gap between germline ends came to 9 bases. The CDR3 loop spans 14 amino acids.

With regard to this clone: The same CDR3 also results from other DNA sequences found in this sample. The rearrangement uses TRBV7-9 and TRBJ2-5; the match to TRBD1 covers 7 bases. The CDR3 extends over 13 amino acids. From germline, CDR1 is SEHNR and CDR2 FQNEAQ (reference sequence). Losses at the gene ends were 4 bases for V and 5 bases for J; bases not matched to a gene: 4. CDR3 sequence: CASSSRGPETQYF. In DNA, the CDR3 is TGTGCCAGCAGCTCAAGGGGGCCGGAGACCCAGTACTTC. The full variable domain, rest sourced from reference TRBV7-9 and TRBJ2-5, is DTGVSQNPRHKITKRGQNVTFRCDPISEHNRLYWYRQTLGQGPEFLTYFQNEAQLEKSRLLSDRFSAERPKGSFSTLEIQRTEQGDSAMYLCASSSRGPETQYFGPGTRLLVL.

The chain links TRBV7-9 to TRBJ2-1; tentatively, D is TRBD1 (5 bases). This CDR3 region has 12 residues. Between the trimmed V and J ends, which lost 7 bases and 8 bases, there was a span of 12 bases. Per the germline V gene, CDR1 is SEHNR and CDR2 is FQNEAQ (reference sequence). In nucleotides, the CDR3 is TGTGCCAGCAACCAGGGTGCGGATGAGCAGTTCTTC. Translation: CASNQGADEQFF. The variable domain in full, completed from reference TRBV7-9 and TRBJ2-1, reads DTGVSQNPRHKITKRGQNVTFRCDPISEHNRLYWYRQTLGQGPEFLTYFQNEAQLEKSRLLSDRFSAERPKGSFSTLEIQRTEQGDSAMYLCASNQGADEQFFGPGTRLTVL.

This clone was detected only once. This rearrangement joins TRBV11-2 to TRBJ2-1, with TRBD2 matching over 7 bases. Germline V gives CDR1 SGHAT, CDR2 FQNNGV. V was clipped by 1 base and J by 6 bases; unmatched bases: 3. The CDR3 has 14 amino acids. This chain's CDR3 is CASSLGLAGNEQFF. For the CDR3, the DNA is TGTGCCAGCAGCTTAGGTTTAGCGGGCAATGAGCAGTTCTTC.

This CDR3 is CSVAQGNGYTF. CDR3 DNA sequence: TGCAGCGTCGCACAGGGGAATGGCTACACCTTC. The gene calls are TRBV29-1 and TRBJ1-2; 7 bases are shared with TRBD1. V was pared by 6 bases and J by 6 bases, with 4 bases of the junction left unmatched. This CDR3 has 11 residues. CDR1 and CDR2 (germline): SQVTM, ANQGSEA.

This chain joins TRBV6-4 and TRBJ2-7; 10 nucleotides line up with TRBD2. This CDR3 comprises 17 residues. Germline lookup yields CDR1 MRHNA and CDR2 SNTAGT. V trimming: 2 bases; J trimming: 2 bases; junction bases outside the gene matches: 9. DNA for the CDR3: TGTGCCAGCAGTGACGAGGTCGTAGCGGGGGGACCCTACGAGCAGTACTTC. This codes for CASSDEVVAGGPYEQYF.

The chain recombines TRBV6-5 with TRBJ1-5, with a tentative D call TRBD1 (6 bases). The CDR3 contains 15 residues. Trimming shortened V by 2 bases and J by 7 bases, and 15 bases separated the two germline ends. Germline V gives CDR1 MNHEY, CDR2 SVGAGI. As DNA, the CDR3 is TGTGCCAGCAGTTACGGTCGCGGGGGGGGCCAGCCCCAGCATTTT. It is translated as CASSYGRGGGQPQHF.

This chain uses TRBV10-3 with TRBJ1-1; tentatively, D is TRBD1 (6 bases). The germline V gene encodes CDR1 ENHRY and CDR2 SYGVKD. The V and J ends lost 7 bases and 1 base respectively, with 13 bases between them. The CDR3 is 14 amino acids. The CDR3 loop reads CAINPTGSNTEAFF. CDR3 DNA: TGTGCCATCAACCCGACAGGATCGAACACTGAAGCTTTCTTT.

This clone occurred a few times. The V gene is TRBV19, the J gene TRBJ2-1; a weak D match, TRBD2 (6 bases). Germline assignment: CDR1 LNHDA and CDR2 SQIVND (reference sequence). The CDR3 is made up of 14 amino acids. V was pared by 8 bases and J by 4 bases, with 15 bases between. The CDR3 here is CASARDFRYNEQFF. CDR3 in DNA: TGTGCCAGTGCCCGGGACTTCCGATACAATGAGCAGTTCTTC.